The 20 T cell receptor beta chains below come from one sample, sequenced in a study of vaccination effects on CD4 cells after COVID-19. Their antigens remain unidentified. Sequenced by immunoSEQ multiplex PCR; TCRdb stores in-frame clones only, minus some. The sample holds 60,000 to 70,000 clones; roughly 76% are singletons and the top ten take over 2%. CD4+ T cells specific for antigen were expanded with viral peptide pools by the ViraFEST assay before sequencing. Following 10 days of culture, CD4+ T cells were isolated. The sequences come from CD4+ T cells from PBMCs cultured with HCoV-229E spike peptides, collected before COVID-19 vaccination. All receptors derive from a human donor who received a COVID-19 vaccine.

V is TRBV18 and J is TRBJ1-3; D uncertain. The CDR3 runs 15 residues. Germline values: CDR1 KGHSH, CDR2 LQKENI. Trimming removed 2 bases at V and 0 bases at J, with 8 bases between. CDR3 region: CASSPVSDSGNTIYF. DNA for the CDR3: TGTGCCAGCTCACCAGTCTCGGACTCTGGAAACACCATATATTTT. The full variable domain, in which reference TRBV18 and TRBJ1-3 provide the parts outside the CDR3, is NAGVMQNPRHLVRRRGQEARLRCSPMKGHSHVYWYRQLPEEGLKFMVYLQKENIIDESGMPKERFSAEFPKEGPSILRIQQVVRGDSAAYFCASSPVSDSGNTIYFGEGSWLTVV.

V and J are TRBV24-1 and TRBJ2-5; possibly TRBD2 for D (5 bases). The CDR3 runs 16 residues. V was cut by 4 bases and J by 2 bases, with 16 bases left in between. Germline values: CDR1 KGHDR, CDR2 SFDVKD. The CDR3: CATSDRRLPGQETQYF. The CDR3 nucleotides read TGTGCCACCAGTGACCGACGGTTGCCGGGGCAAGAGACCCAGTACTTC.

This chain connects TRBV6-4 to TRBJ2-2, with D perhaps TRBD2 (6 bases). The CDR3 runs 14 residues. From germline, CDR1 is MRHNA and CDR2 SNTAGT. V lost 3 bases and J lost 6, with 11 bases in between. Written as DNA, the CDR3 is TGTGCCAGCAGTGAGGAGGGTTCGGCCGGGGAGCTGTTTTTT. Translating gives CASSEEGSAGELFF.

CDR3 nucleotides: TGCGCCAGCAGTCCTACGACTAGCGGAGGTTACAATGAGCAGTTCTTC. This codes for CASSPTTSGGYNEQFF. The rearrangement links TRBV10-1 to TRBJ2-1, with TRBD2 matching 9 bases. After removal of 5 bases from V and 4 bases from J, the junction contained 9 bases not matched to a gene. The CDR3 consists of 16 residues. Germline V gene data show CDR1 as WNHNN and CDR2 as SYGVQD (reference sequence).

V gene TRBV29-1 combines with J gene TRBJ2-5, with TRBD1 matching 7 bases. CDR1 is SQVTM and CDR2 is ANQGSEA in the germline V gene. This CDR3 comprises 13 residues. Losses at the gene ends were 7 bases for V and 2 bases for J; bases not matched to a gene: 7. CDR3: CSARDSQQETQYF. The DNA for the CDR3 is TGCAGCGCCCGGGACAGCCAACAAGAGACCCAGTACTTC.

This clone was seen a few times. CDR3 protein: CASSESASSYNEQFF. DNA for the CDR3: TGTGCCAGCAGTGAATCGGCCAGCTCCTACAATGAGCAGTTCTTC. The genes are TRBV2 and TRBJ2-1; the D is unclear. The germline V and J ends were trimmed by 2 bases and 0 bases, with 8 bases remaining between them. The CDR3 is 15 residues long. Germline CDR1 SNHLY, CDR2 FYNNEI.

The chain joins TRBV6-5 to TRBJ1-1; D perhaps matches TRBD1 (6 bases). The CDR3 covers 16 residues. Trimming took off 0 bases at V and 1 base at J, with 12 bases between the two ends. CDR1 is MNHEY and CDR2 is SVGAGI in the germline V gene. CDR3 coding DNA: TGTGCCAGCAGTTACTCGAATTACAGGGCGAACACTGAAGCTTTCTTT. Translated: CASSYSNYRANTEAFF.

The chain joins TRBV25-1 to TRBJ1-1; perhaps TRBD1 as D (6 bases). V was pared by 3 bases and J by 5 bases, with 22 bases between. The CDR3 consists of 17 residues. The V gene's germline CDR1 is MGHDK and CDR2 SYGVNS. CDR3 in DNA: TGTGCCAGCAGTGACCCCTTTAACGCGGGGGCTCGGACTGAAGCTTTCTTT. Amino acids: CASSDPFNAGARTEAFF.

The CDR3 nucleotides are TGTGCCAGCAGTCCCCTTCCGGTGACGAGAGGCTACACCTTC. It encodes CASSPLPVTRGYTF. This sequence joins TRBV6-2 or TRBV6-3 and TRBJ1-2, with unresolved D. CDR1 is MNHEY, CDR2 SVGEGT, per germline. V lost 5 bases and J lost 8, with 18 bases in between. This CDR3 has 14 amino acids.

V and J are TRBV7-8 and TRBJ1-3, with D tentatively TRBD1 (5 bases). This CDR3 region has 16 residues. The ends were cut back, 5 bases at V and 0 bases at J, with 14 bases in the middle. Germline values: CDR1 SGHVS, CDR2 FQNEAQ. The CDR3 DNA sequence: TGTGCCAGCAGCCTCCGGGACCGCGGCTCTGGAAACACCATATATTTT. Its protein product is CASSLRDRGSGNTIYF. Full variable domain (outside the CDR3, taken from reference TRBV7-8 and TRBJ1-3): GAGVSQSPRYKVAKRGQDVALRCDPISGHVSLFWYQQALGQGPEFLTYFQNEAQLDKSGLPSDRFFAERPEGSVSTLKIQRTQQEDSAVYLCASSLRDRGSGNTIYFGEGSWLTVV.

This clone was seen just once. CDR3 sequence reads: CASRRDSSNTEAFF. The CDR3 DNA reads as TGCGCCAGCAGACGGGACAGTTCGAACACTGAAGCTTTCTTT. The chain joins TRBV10-1 to TRBJ1-1, with TRBD1 identical over 7 bases. Germline CDR1 is WNHNN and CDR2 is SYGVQD (reference sequence). CDR3 length equals 14 residues. V lost 6 bases to trimming and J lost 1 base; unmatched junction nucleotides: 5.

This clone was counted only a few times. The chain is built from TRBV6-2 or TRBV6-3 and TRBJ2-7, with D possibly being TRBD1 (6 bases). The CDR3 has 15 residues. V was clipped by 2 bases and J by 2 bases, with 13 bases between them. CDR1 is MNHEY and CDR2 is SVGEGT in the germline V gene. CDR3 in DNA: TGTGCCAGCAGTTACGACCAGGGGAACCCCTACGAGCAGTACGTC. Translating gives CASSYDQGNPYEQYV.

This chain links TRBV6-5 with TRBJ2-5; D ambiguous. The germline V and J ends were trimmed by 8 bases and 1 base, with 5 bases remaining between them. The V gene's germline CDR1 is MNHEY and CDR2 SVGAGI. The CDR3 covers 11 residues. The CDR3 loop reads CASGRQETQYF. CDR3 DNA: TGTGCCAGCGGGCGCCAAGAGACCCAGTACTTC.

This chain uses TRBV6-6 with TRBJ2-3; the match to TRBD1 covers 7 bases. The CDR3 extends over 15 amino acids. Unmatched junction bases numbered 5, after V lost 1 base and J lost 4 bases. Germline CDR1 and CDR2: MNHNY and SVGAGI (reference sequence). The CDR3 coding sequence is TGTGCCAGCAGTTACTTCCAGGGGGTAGCAGATACGCAGTATTTT. Translated, it gives CASSYFQGVADTQYF.

The chain joins TRBV5-6 to TRBJ2-7; weak D call: TRBD2 (6 bases). V lost 0 bases to trimming and J lost 1 base, with 8 bases between them. The CDR3 is 14 amino acids. The germline CDR1 and CDR2 sequences are SGHDT and YYEEEE. CDR3 region: CASSLAGGSYEQYV. CDR3 DNA sequence: TGTGCCAGCAGCTTGGCCGGGGGATCCTACGAGCAGTACGTC.

The chain uses TRBV9 and TRBJ2-3; 9 nucleotides match TRBD2. Germline V gene sequence: CDR1 SGDLS, CDR2 YYNGEE. V was pared by 0 bases and J by 1 base, with 3 bases of the junction left unmatched. CDR3 length: 16 residues. Written as DNA, the CDR3 is TGTGCCAGCAGCGTAGAAGCTAGCGGGGGCACAGATACGCAGTATTTT. This sequence encodes CASSVEASGGTDTQYF.

The chain couples TRBV2 to TRBJ2-3; 11 bases agree with TRBD1. The CDR3 contains 14 residues. Losses at the gene ends were 8 bases for V and 7 bases for J; bases not matched to a gene: 8. From germline, CDR1 is SNHLY and CDR2 FYNNEI. CDR3 region: CASRRTGGEYTQYF. CDR3 DNA: TGTGCCAGCCGTCGGACAGGGGGCGAATATACGCAGTATTTT. The full variable domain, rest sourced from reference TRBV2 and TRBJ2-3, is EPEVTQTPSHQVTQMGQEVILRCVPISNHLYFYWYRQILGQKVEFLVSFYNNEISEKSEIFDDQFSVERPDGSNFTLKIRSTKLEDSAMYFCASRRTGGEYTQYFGPGTRLTVL.

This clone showed up just once. V usage is TRBV4-1 and J usage is TRBJ2-3, with D perhaps matching TRBD2 (5 bases). In germline, CDR1 is MGHRA, CDR2 YSYEKL. The germline V and J ends were trimmed by 0 bases and 2 bases, with 9 bases remaining between them. The CDR3 totals 15 residues. CDR3 protein: CASSQDGLATDTQYF. The DNA of the CDR3 is TGCGCCAGCAGCCAAGATGGACTGGCCACAGATACGCAGTATTTT.

The V gene is TRBV5-6, the J gene TRBJ1-1; D remains unclear. The CDR3 is 14 residues long. Germline-derived CDR1 and CDR2 are SGHDT and YYEEEE. V was pared by 0 bases and J by 1 base, with 7 bases between. The chain's CDR3 is CASSLVGQNTEAFF. CDR3 DNA: TGTGCCAGCAGCTTGGTTGGGCAGAACACTGAAGCTTTCTTT.

The gene calls are TRBV10-1 and TRBJ2-3; 8 bases fit TRBD2. CDR3 length equals 14 residues. J was trimmed by 2 bases and V by 5 bases; bases with no gene match: 3. Germline V gene data show CDR1 as WNHNN and CDR2 as SYGVQD (reference sequence). CDR3: CASSIAGPTDTQYF. Written as DNA, the CDR3 is TGCGCCAGCAGTATAGCGGGGCCCACAGATACGCAGTATTTT.